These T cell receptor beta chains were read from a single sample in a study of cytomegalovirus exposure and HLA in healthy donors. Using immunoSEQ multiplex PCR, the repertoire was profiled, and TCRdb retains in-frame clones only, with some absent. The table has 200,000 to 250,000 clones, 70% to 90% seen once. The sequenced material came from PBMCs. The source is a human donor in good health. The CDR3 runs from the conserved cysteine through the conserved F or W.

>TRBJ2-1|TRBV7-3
CASSSPRRDRHNEQFF
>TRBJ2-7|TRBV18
CASSPPSGTGAYEQYF
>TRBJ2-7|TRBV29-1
CSVERGIGEQYF
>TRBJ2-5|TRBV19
CASTFGQGGLETQYF
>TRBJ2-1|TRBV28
CASSFAGALNEQFF
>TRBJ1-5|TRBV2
CASSWGQSNQPQHF
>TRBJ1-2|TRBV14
CASRTTGAPYGYTF
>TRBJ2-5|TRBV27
CASRGGAQETQYF
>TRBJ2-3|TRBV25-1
CASSDDRRAADTQYF
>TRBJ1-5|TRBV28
CASGGNGNQPQHF
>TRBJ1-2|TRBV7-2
CASSLIAGQSNYGYTF
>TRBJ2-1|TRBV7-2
CASSLSGRAHHEQFF
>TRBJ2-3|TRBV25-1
CASSRGTQYF
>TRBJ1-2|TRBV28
CASSFGAVKGYTF
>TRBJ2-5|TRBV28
CASSLGTGADQETQYF
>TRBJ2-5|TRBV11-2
CASSLVQGQETQYF
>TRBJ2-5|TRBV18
CASSPGRETQQTQYF
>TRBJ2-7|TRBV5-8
CASSLAGGGSYEQYF
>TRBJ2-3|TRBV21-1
CASTFVEQASTDTQYF
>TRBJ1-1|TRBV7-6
CASSLRQGWNTEAFF
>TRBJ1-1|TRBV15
CATSRDGPGEAFF
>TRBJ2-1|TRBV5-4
CASSYTGTSNEQFF
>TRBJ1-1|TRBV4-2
CASSQATEAFF
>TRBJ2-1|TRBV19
CASGTRNEQFF
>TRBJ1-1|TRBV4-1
CASSQDPRQGQGAFF
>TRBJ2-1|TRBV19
CASSMRRAATSYNEQFF
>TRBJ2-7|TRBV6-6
CASSYPTGTSGNEQYF
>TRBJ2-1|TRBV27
CASTRASGDNEQFF
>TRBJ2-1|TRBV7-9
CASSPGLAAYNEQFF
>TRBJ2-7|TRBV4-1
CASSQAGATYEQYF